Shown below are 30 T cell receptor beta chains from a single sample sequenced in a study of T-cell memory formation after mild COVID-19. Via MiXCR, TCRdb re-called the 5' RACE reads, giving one row per CDR3 protein. The table includes 150,000 or so distinct CDR3 sequences, more than 12% detected once. The sequencing input was PBMCs or a T cell subset sorted from them (not recorded which). Receptors originate from an adult woman who had mild COVID-19 (a few samples of this study predate the infection). Cell type and time point are not known.

There are many counts of this clonotype. The CDR3 region is CASRPLLRALKGYTF. For the CDR3, the DNA is TGTGCCAGCAGACCCCTCCTCAGGGCATTGAAAGGCTACACCTTC. This chain links TRBV6-5 with TRBJ1-2, with TRBD1 as a possible D gene (5 bases). The CDR3 totals 15 residues. Germline CDR1 and CDR2: MNHEY and SVGAGI. V lost 6 bases and J lost 8, with 22 bases in between.

The rearrangement joins TRBV30 to TRBJ1-1; no clear D gene. The CDR3 runs 16 residues. Trimming took 2 bases from V and 1 from J, leaving 17 bases between them. CDR1 is GTSNPN and CDR2 is SVGIG in the germline V gene (reference sequence). CDR3 coding DNA: TGTGCCTGGAGTCCGCGGCGGCACCCTCCGAACACTGAAGCTTTCTTT. Its protein is CAWSPRRHPPNTEAFF. Together with reference TRBV30 and TRBJ1-1, the CDR3 gives the full variable domain: SQTIHQWPATLVQPVGSPLSLECTVEGTSNPNLYWYRQAAGRGLQLLFYSVGIGQISSEVPQNLSASRPQDRQFILSSKKLLLSDSGFYLCAWSPRRHPPNTEAFFGQGTRLTVV.

This clonotype appeared a few times. This CDR3 is CASSPQGLSRETQYF. The CDR3 nucleotides are TGTGCCAGCAGCCCGCAAGGCCTAAGTAGAGAGACCCAGTACTTC. This chain connects TRBV7-3 to TRBJ2-5; unclear D gene. V was shortened by 5 bases and J by 4 bases, with 17 bases between the two germline ends. This CDR3 contains 15 residues. Germline CDR1 and CDR2: SGHTA and FQGTGA.

The chain recombines TRBV7-9 with TRBJ1-2; 8 nucleotides line up with TRBD1. Trimming cost V 4 bases and J 5 bases; bases outside gene matches: 6. The CDR3 is 14 amino acids. Germline V gives CDR1 SEHNR, CDR2 FQNEAQ (reference sequence). CDR3 region: CASSYGQGEYGYTF. The CDR3 DNA sequence: TGTGCCAGCAGCTACGGACAGGGAGAGTATGGCTACACCTTC.

This clonotype was detected many times. V usage is TRBV4-1 and J usage is TRBJ2-1; D is possibly TRBD1 or TRBD2 (5 bases each). This CDR3 contains 15 residues. Germline CDR1 is MGHRA and CDR2 is YSYEKL. V lost 5 bases and J lost 5, with 16 bases in between. CDR3 nucleotides: TGCGCCAGCAGCAACCGGGGCCTCTCGCACAATGAGCAGTTCTTC. Translating it yields CASSNRGLSHNEQFF.

This clonotype was detected a few times. This chain uses TRBV7-6 with TRBJ2-3; D gene unclear. The CDR3 covers 15 residues. The V and J ends lost 1 base and 2 bases respectively, with 10 bases between them. The V gene's germline CDR1 is SGHVS and CDR2 FNYEAQ. The CDR3 bases are TGTGCCAGCAGCTTAGGGGCCCCCGTCACAGATACGCAGTATTTT. Translation: CASSLGAPVTDTQYF.

This chain links TRBV12-3 or TRBV12-4 with TRBJ1-1, with 7 bases aligning to TRBD1. V lost 9 bases, J lost 7 bases, and 5 bases stayed unmatched. This CDR3 comprises 11 residues. The CDR3 protein is CASTGVDEAFF. In DNA, the CDR3 is TGTGCCAGTACAGGGGTTGATGAAGCTTTCTTT.

The sample holds one count of this clonotype. The rearrangement joins TRBV15 to TRBJ1-5; D is perhaps TRBD1 (6 bases). The CDR3 has 15 amino acids. V lost 0 bases and J 4 bases, leaving 10 bases between the germline ends. Germline values: CDR1 LNHNV, CDR2 YYDKDF (reference sequence). CDR3 residues: CATSRDKGVNQPQHF. The CDR3 nucleotides are TGTGCCACCAGCAGAGATAAGGGGGTGAATCAGCCCCAGCATTTT.

This clonotype was detected a few times. This chain uses TRBV6-5 with TRBJ2-7; possibly TRBD1 or TRBD2 for D (6 bases each). Germline V gene data show CDR1 as MNHEY and CDR2 as SVGAGI. The germline V and J ends were trimmed by 2 bases and 3 bases, with 17 bases remaining between them. The CDR3 runs 16 residues. CDR3 sequence: CASSYGGGLSNYEQYF. Here the CDR3 DNA reads TGTGCCAGCAGTTACGGAGGGGGGCTTTCCAACTACGAGCAGTACTTC.

The chain couples TRBV7-2 to TRBJ2-7, with D maybe TRBD1 (6 bases). The ends were cut back, 3 bases at V and 3 bases at J, with 9 bases in the middle. The CDR3 runs 13 residues. Germline V gene lookup returns CDR1 SGHTA and CDR2 FQGNSA. CDR3 protein: CASSFDRLYEQYF. CDR3 DNA: TGTGCCAGCAGCTTCGACAGGCTCTACGAGCAGTACTTC. The full variable domain, completed using reference TRBV7-2 and TRBJ2-7, is GAGVSQSPSNKVTEKGKDVELRCDPISGHTALYWYRQSLGQGLEFLIYFQGNSAPDKSGLPSDRFSAERTGGSVSTLTIQRTQQEDSAVYLCASSFDRLYEQYFGPGTRLTVT.

This clonotype appeared once. The junction departs from germline at one end; a sequencing error may be responsible. The genes are TRBV15 and TRBJ1-5; D gene unclear. In germline, CDR1 is LNHNV, CDR2 YYDKDF (reference sequence). This CDR3 comprises 15 residues. DNA of the CDR3: TGTGCCACCAGCAGTCACTTTAATAGCAATCAGCCCAAGCATTTT. It yields the protein CATSSHFNSNQPKHF.

This clonotype was counted only a few times. This sequence joins TRBV20-1 and TRBJ1-5, with D perhaps matching TRBD1 (6 bases). The CDR3 spans 12 residues. Between the trimmed V and J ends, which lost 5 bases and 6 bases, there was a span of 11 bases. Per germline, CDR1 DFQATT and CDR2 SNEGSKA (reference sequence). CDR3 nucleotides: TGCAGTGCTGCGGGGGGCAGTCAGCCCCAGCATTTT. This translates into CSAAGGSQPQHF.

This clonotype has just a few counts. The V call is TRBV3-1, the J call TRBJ2-3, with D possibly being TRBD1 (5 bases). CDR3 size: 16 residues. Germline V gives CDR1 LGHDT, CDR2 YNNKEL (reference sequence). Trimming left V 3 bases short and J 2 bases short, with 15 bases between. As DNA, the CDR3 is TGTGCCAGCAGCCACTTCGAGGACATTTCCACAGATACGCAGTATTTT. Amino acid sequence: CASSHFEDISTDTQYF.

The V and J genes are TRBV20-1 and TRBJ2-7; no definite D call. The V gene lost 3 bases and the J gene lost 5 bases, with 5 bases spanning the gap. The CDR3 sequence is 10 residues long. Germline values: CDR1 DFQATT, CDR2 SNEGSKA (reference sequence). The CDR3 spells CSARDHEQYF. In DNA form, the CDR3 reads TGCAGTGCTAGGGACCACGAGCAGTACTTC.

This rearrangement joins TRBV4-2 to TRBJ2-3, with 8 bases matching TRBD2. Unmatched junction bases numbered 7, after V lost 6 bases and J lost 5 bases. The CDR3 spans 14 residues. Germline CDR1 and CDR2: LGHNA and YNFKEQ. The CDR3 bases are TGTGCCAGCAGTCATAGCGGGGATGTAGATACGCAGTATTTT. Protein product: CASSHSGDVDTQYF.

J is TRBJ2-1 and V is TRBV2; 7 positions match TRBD2. CDR3 length equals 13 residues. CDR1 and CDR2 from the germline V gene are SNHLY and FYNNEI. The V segment lost 6 bases and the J segment 5 bases; nucleotides outside the gene matches: 4. For the CDR3, the DNA is TGTGCCAGCAGGGCGGGGGTACACAATGAGCAGTTCTTC. Protein: CASRAGVHNEQFF.

The rearrangement uses TRBV24-1 and TRBJ1-5; D remains unclear. Between the trimmed V and J ends, which lost 3 bases and 4 bases, there was a span of 9 bases. Per germline, CDR1 KGHDR and CDR2 SFDVKD. This CDR3 comprises 14 residues. In nucleotides, the CDR3 is TGTGCCACCAGTGATGAGGGTTTGAATCAGCCCCAGCATTTT. It is translated as CATSDEGLNQPQHF.

This chain links TRBV12-3 or TRBV12-4 with TRBJ2-3, with 13 nucleotides matching TRBD2. The CDR3 totals 16 residues. The J segment lost 4 bases and the V segment lost 5 bases, leaving 6 bases of the junction unmatched. DNA for the CDR3: TGTGCCAGCAGTGCCTCCGGGACTAGCGGGGCAGATACGCAGTATTTT. This translates into CASSASGTSGADTQYF.

The chain joins TRBV11-2 to TRBJ1-1, with 8 bases aligning to TRBD1. V trimming: 2 bases; J trimming: 4 bases; junction bases outside the gene matches: 6. Germline V gene data show CDR1 as SGHAT and CDR2 as FQNNGV. The length of the CDR3 is 15 residues. The CDR3 coding sequence is TGTGCCAGCAGCTTATGGCCGGGGACAGGCACTGAAGCTTTCTTT. This sequence encodes CASSLWPGTGTEAFF. Complete variable domain (other parts from reference TRBV11-2 and TRBJ1-1): EAGVAQSPRYKIIEKRQSVAFWCNPISGHATLYWYQQILGQGPKLLIQFQNNGVVDDSQLPKDRFSAERLKGVDSTLKIQPAKLEDSAVYLCASSLWPGTGTEAFFGQGTRLTVV.

V usage is TRBV4-1 and J usage is TRBJ1-2; D remains unclear. The CDR3 runs to 14 residues. The germline V and J ends were trimmed by 0 bases and 8 bases, with 13 bases remaining between them. Germline CDR1 and CDR2: MGHRA and YSYEKL. CDR3 nucleotides: TGCGCCAGCAGCCAAGATTGGGCCGCCAGGGGCTACACCTTC. Translated, it gives CASSQDWAARGYTF.

This clonotype came up a few times. The J gene is TRBJ2-2, the V gene TRBV9, with a weak D call TRBD1 (6 bases). Germline V gene data show CDR1 as SGDLS and CDR2 as YYNGEE. Trimming took off 0 bases at V and 0 bases at J, with 6 bases between the two ends. This CDR3 spans 15 amino acids. Written as DNA, the CDR3 is TGTGCCAGCAGCGTAGGACAGGCGAACACCGGGGAGCTGTTTTTT. Protein sequence: CASSVGQANTGELFF. The whole variable domain, filled in from reference TRBV9 and TRBJ2-2, reads DSGVTQTPKHLITATGQRVTLRCSPRSGDLSVYWYQQSLDQGLQFLIQYYNGEERAKGNILERFSAQQFPDLHSELNLSSLELGDSALYFCASSVGQANTGELFFGEGSRLTVL.

This clonotype occurred a few times. The rearrangement links TRBV6-5 to TRBJ2-1, with a possible D match to TRBD2 (5 bases). The V gene's germline CDR1 is MNHEY and CDR2 SVGAGI. V was pared by 6 bases and J by 10 bases, with 22 bases between. The CDR3 contains 15 residues. The DNA of the CDR3 is TGTGCCAGCAGGATTGGACTGGATAACAGAGGGGAGCAGTTCTTC. Translated: CASRIGLDNRGEQFF.

V usage is TRBV12-3 or TRBV12-4 and J usage is TRBJ2-1; 7 nucleotides match TRBD1. After removal of 5 bases from V and 10 bases from J, the junction contained 5 bases not matched to a gene. The CDR3 totals 12 residues. CDR3 region: CASSAQGREQFF. As DNA, the CDR3 is TGTGCCAGCAGTGCACAGGGGAGAGAGCAGTTCTTC.

A few counts support this clonotype. The J gene is TRBJ2-5, the V gene TRBV7-2, with D perhaps TRBD2 (5 bases). The V and J ends lost 3 bases and 8 bases respectively, with 13 bases between them. This CDR3 region has 13 residues. In germline, CDR1 is SGHTA, CDR2 FQGNSA. The CDR3 here is CASSFREAGTQYF. The CDR3 nucleotides are TGTGCCAGCAGCTTTCGGGAAGCCGGTACCCAGTACTTC. The variable domain in full, with the rest retrieved from reference TRBV7-2 and TRBJ2-5, is GAGVSQSPSNKVTEKGKDVELRCDPISGHTALYWYRQSLGQGLEFLIYFQGNSAPDKSGLPSDRFSAERTGGSVSTLTIQRTQQEDSAVYLCASSFREAGTQYFGPGTRLLVL.

This clonotype was seen only a few times. V is TRBV5-1 and J is TRBJ2-7; maybe TRBD2 (7 bases). CDR1 is SGHRS and CDR2 is YFSETQ in the germline V gene. CDR3 length equals 14 residues. The V end lost 3 bases, the J end lost 3 bases, and 13 bases lay between the germline ends. The chain's CDR3 is CASSSGLGGYEQYF. In DNA, the CDR3 is TGCGCCAGCAGCTCCGGACTAGGGGGCTACGAGCAGTACTTC. The variable domain in full, completed from reference TRBV5-1 and TRBJ2-7, reads KAGVTQTPRYLIKTRGQQVTLSCSPISGHRSVSWYQQTPGQGLQFLFEYFSETQRNKGNFPGRFSGRQFSNSRSEMNVSTLELGDSALYLCASSSGLGGYEQYFGPGTRLTVT.

This clonotype was seen only a few times. The DNA for the CDR3 is TGTGCCAGCAGCTTGGGGATGTCGTCCTACGAGCAGTACTTC. Amino acid sequence: CASSLGMSSYEQYF. The chain joins TRBV5-5 to TRBJ2-7; D gene ambiguous. The CDR3 length is 14 residues. Trimming took off 0 bases at V and 1 base at J, with 8 bases between the two ends. Germline V gives CDR1 SGHKS, CDR2 YYEKEE (reference sequence).

The chain links TRBV20-1 to TRBJ1-1; D is unclear. The CDR3 runs to 13 residues. V lost 0 bases, J lost 3 bases, and 8 bases lay in between. Germline CDR1 reads DFQATT; CDR2 reads SNEGSKA (reference sequence). CDR3 loop: CSAREAAYTEAFF. CDR3 sequence (DNA): TGCAGTGCTAGAGAGGCAGCCTACACTGAAGCTTTCTTT.

This clonotype has only a few counts. The chain carries TRBV2 and TRBJ1-2; D remains unclear. Germline V gives CDR1 SNHLY, CDR2 FYNNEI. This CDR3 comprises 16 residues. Deletions cut 2 bases from V and 0 bases from J, with 13 bases between. The CDR3 DNA reads as TGTGCCAGCAGTGAAAGTTTGGGCGTTGCTAACTATGGCTACACCTTC. Its translation is CASSESLGVANYGYTF.

This clonotype has more than one count but fewer than ten. The CDR3 bases are TGTGCCAGCAGCTTCTACCCAGGGGTTGGTGAAAAACTGTTTTTT. This sequence encodes CASSFYPGVGEKLFF. This rearrangement joins TRBV7-2 to TRBJ1-4, with D tentatively TRBD1 (6 bases). The length of the CDR3 is 15 residues. V shed 3 bases and J shed 7 bases, with 15 bases lying between them. The germline V gene has CDR1 SGHTA and CDR2 FQGNSA.

Many counts were recorded for this clonotype. CDR3 region: CASSIPAGNTEAFF. CDR3 bases: TGTGCCAGTAGTATCCCAGCAGGGAACACTGAAGCTTTCTTT. V gene TRBV19 combines with J gene TRBJ1-1; D uncertain. Trimming removed 3 bases from V and 1 base from J, with 9 bases in between. Germline-derived CDR1 and CDR2 are LNHDA and SQIVND (reference sequence). This CDR3 has 14 residues.